These 23 T cell receptor beta chains share one sample of origin, sequenced in a study of regulatory T cells in long-lasting Graves disease (dated by TCRdb to the early 2020s). TCRdb passed the public sequencing reads through fastp at Q25 and MiXCR, retaining productive beta sequences. Every CDR3 protein is listed once, alongside the most common genes and DNA of its rows. Here the sample has approximately 1,300 distinct CDR3 sequences; roughly 52% occur a single time. The top ten clones comprise approximately 11% of the sample. RNA was extracted from PBMCs in TRIzol for both TCR sequencing and RNA sequencing. The sample here was peripheral blood mononuclear cells (PBMCs), taken with antithyroid drug treatment, in newly diagnosed or persistent Graves disease (not recorded which). All receptors come from a female donor with Graves disease. Donor details come from another sample of the same person, matched by shared clones.

The V gene is TRBV20-1, the J gene TRBJ1-2, with 8 bases fitting TRBD1. Germline V gives CDR1 DFQATT, CDR2 SNEGSKA (reference sequence). J was trimmed by 5 bases and V by 0 bases; bases with no gene match: 8. The CDR3 has 15 amino acids. The CDR3 DNA reads as TGCAGTGCTAGAGATTTCGGGGACAGGAAGTATGGCTACACCTTC. It yields the protein CSARDFGDRKYGYTF.

By sample share, this clonotype is large (0.1 to 1%). V gene TRBV15 combines with J gene TRBJ2-1; D gene ambiguous. The V end was cut by 3 bases, the J end by 5 bases, with 17 bases between. The CDR3 loop spans 16 amino acids. Germline values: CDR1 LNHNV, CDR2 YYDKDF (reference sequence). The CDR3 coding sequence is TGTGCCACCAGCAGCCCGCTCCTAAGACCGGACAATGAGCAGTTCTTC. This sequence encodes CATSSPLLRPDNEQFF.

The J gene is TRBJ2-5, the V gene TRBV18; no firm D call. Germline V CDR1 and CDR2: KGHSH, LQKENI. V gave up 3 bases and J gave up 5 bases, with 13 bases separating them. CDR3 length: 14 amino acids. The CDR3 loop reads CASSPPGDQETQYF. The DNA of the CDR3 is TGTGCCAGCTCACCTCCCGGAGATCAGGAGACCCAGTACTTC. Together with reference TRBV18 and TRBJ2-5, the CDR3 gives the full variable domain: NAGVMQNPRHLVRRRGQEARLRCSPMKGHSHVYWYRQLPEEGLKFMVYLQKENIIDESGMPKERFSAEFPKEGPSILRIQQVVRGDSAAYFCASSPPGDQETQYFGPGTRLLVL.

The rearrangement joins TRBV9 to TRBJ2-1; TRBD2 aligns across 9 bases. Germline trimming cut 1 base from V and 7 bases from J; bases unmatched to any gene: 6. Germline assignment: CDR1 SGDLS and CDR2 YYNGEE. The CDR3 spans 15 residues. CDR3 DNA sequence: TGTGCCAGCAGCGTAACGTCTAGCGGGGTGAATGAGCAGTTCTTC. Translated: CASSVTSSGVNEQFF.

This chain links TRBV2 with TRBJ2-1, with a tentative D call TRBD2 (6 bases). Per germline, CDR1 SNHLY and CDR2 FYNNEI. The CDR3 extends over 16 amino acids. Trimming cost V 1 base and J 4 bases, with 14 bases left between them. CDR3 in DNA: TGTGCCAGCAGTGAAGAGCGACTAGACCTATACAATGAGCAGTTCTTC. This codes for CASSEERLDLYNEQFF.

This clonotype was seen a handful of times. The chain carries TRBV23-1 and TRBJ2-3; TRBD2 aligns across 13 bases. TRBV23-1 is reported as an ORF; its role is uncertain. The V and J ends lost 2 bases and 2 bases, in that order; junction bases with no gene match: 4. The CDR3 has 17 amino acids. Written as DNA, the CDR3 is TGCGCCAGCAGTCAAGGGGGACTAGCGGGATCCACAGATACGCAGTATTTT. Translation gives CASSQGGLAGSTDTQYF.

The chain couples TRBV7-2 to TRBJ2-5, with 8 bases fitting TRBD1. Germline CDR1 reads SGHTA; CDR2 reads FQGNSA. CDR3 length: 16 amino acids. With 5 bases clipped from V and 5 bases from J, the junction kept 13 bases outside the gene matches. The CDR3: CASSTRQGILTETQYF. The CDR3, as DNA: TGTGCCAGCAGCACGAGACAGGGGATCTTAACGGAGACCCAGTACTTC. Variable domain in full (rest from reference TRBV7-2 and TRBJ2-5): GAGVSQSPSNKVTEKGKDVELRCDPISGHTALYWYRQSLGQGLEFLIYFQGNSAPDKSGLPSDRFSAERTGGSVSTLTIQRTQQEDSAVYLCASSTRQGILTETQYFGPGTRLLVL.

A few counts support this clonotype. The chain has TRBV29-1 and TRBJ2-1; a possible D gene is TRBD2 (5 bases). Germline V gene data show CDR1 as SQVTM and CDR2 as ANQGSEA. This CDR3 contains 16 residues. Trimming took 4 bases from V and 8 from J, leaving 24 bases between them. The CDR3 loop is CSVVAIGVTDLDEQFF. CDR3 DNA sequence: TGCAGCGTTGTAGCCATCGGGGTGACGGACCTTGATGAGCAGTTCTTC.

The V gene is TRBV29-1, the J gene TRBJ2-7, with 7 bases aligning to TRBD1. Germline V gene data show CDR1 as SQVTM and CDR2 as ANQGSEA. This CDR3 comprises 12 residues. With V trimmed by 8 bases and J by 4 bases, 8 bases remained unmatched. CDR3 nucleotides: TGCAGCATCCTCGAGGGGGCGTACGAGCAGTACTTC. It is translated as CSILEGAYEQYF.

The chain has TRBV18 and TRBJ1-2; TRBD1 aligns across 11 bases. The ends lost 6 bases at V and 6 bases at J; junction bases unmatched: 6. The CDR3 is 14 residues long. The germline V gene has CDR1 KGHSH and CDR2 LQKENI. The CDR3 DNA follows: TGTGCCAGCTCTTACAGGGGACAGGGGGATGGCTACACCTTC. It is translated as CASSYRGQGDGYTF.

This clonotype was counted between two and nine times. The V call is TRBV28, the J call TRBJ2-7, with 10 nucleotides matching TRBD1. Per germline, CDR1 MDHEN and CDR2 SYDVKM. Unmatched junction bases numbered 11, after V lost 6 bases and J lost 6 bases. This CDR3 is built from 15 residues. This CDR3 reads CASRPRDRGIFEQYF. Written as DNA, the CDR3 is TGTGCCAGCAGACCCAGGGACAGGGGAATCTTCGAGCAGTACTTC. The full variable domain, in which reference TRBV28 and TRBJ2-7 provide the parts outside the CDR3, is DVKVTQSSRYLVKRTGEKVFLECVQDMDHENMFWYRQDPGLGLRLIYFSYDVKMKEKGDIPEGYSVSREKKERFSLILESASTNQTSMYLCASRPRDRGIFEQYFGPGTRLTVT.

This clonotype was observed a handful of times. This chain uses TRBV11-2 with TRBJ2-7, with D unclear. V dropped 1 base and J dropped 3 bases, with 7 bases sitting between them. The CDR3 loop spans 13 amino acids. Germline V gene sequence: CDR1 SGHAT, CDR2 FQNNGV. In DNA form, the CDR3 reads TGTGCCAGCAGCTTAGGGTCCCTCTACGAGCAGTACTTC. This encodes CASSLGSLYEQYF. Drawing the rest from reference TRBV11-2 and TRBJ2-7, the complete variable domain is EAGVAQSPRYKIIEKRQSVAFWCNPISGHATLYWYQQILGQGPKLLIQFQNNGVVDDSQLPKDRFSAERLKGVDSTLKIQPAKLEDSAVYLCASSLGSLYEQYFGPGTRLTVT.

The V and J genes are TRBV29-1 and TRBJ2-1; 10 bases agree with TRBD2. This CDR3 is built from 14 residues. Germline V gene sequence: CDR1 SQVTM, CDR2 ANQGSEA. The V and J ends lost 7 bases and 9 bases, in that order; junction bases with no gene match: 12. CDR3 bases: TGCAGCGGGCGCGCAGCGGGAGGGTCCGGTGAGCAGTTCTTC. The encoded protein is CSGRAAGGSGEQFF.

This chain uses TRBV14 with TRBJ2-7; D is unclear. From germline, CDR1 is SGHDN and CDR2 FVKESK. The CDR3 contains 12 residues. V lost 1 base, J lost 4 bases, and 5 bases lay in between. The CDR3 coding sequence is TGTGCCAGCAGCCAAGTTTCTTACGAGCAGTACTTC. Translated, it gives CASSQVSYEQYF.

J is TRBJ2-6 and V is TRBV23-1; perhaps TRBD1 as D (5 bases). TRBV23-1 is noted as an ORF with a role that remains uncertain. This CDR3 spans 16 amino acids. V was pared by 8 bases and J by 2 bases, with 16 bases between. The CDR3 nucleotides read TGCGCCAGCGGATATAGGGCAGGGACTGGGGCCAACGTCCTGACTTTC. Translation gives CASGYRAGTGANVLTF.

The chain recombines TRBV28 with TRBJ1-1, with TRBD1 as a possible D gene (6 bases). Per germline, CDR1 MDHEN and CDR2 SYDVKM. The CDR3 spans 12 residues. The V gene lost 6 bases and the J gene lost 11 bases, with 16 bases spanning the gap. As DNA, the CDR3 is TGTGCCAGCAGCTGGGACACGCTGGGGGCTTTCTTT. Encoded protein: CASSWDTLGAFF.

The rearrangement links TRBV28 to TRBJ1-2; weak D call: TRBD1 (5 bases). Looked up from germline, CDR1 is MDHEN and CDR2 is SYDVKM. The CDR3 extends over 15 amino acids. Trimming pared 0 bases from V and 4 bases from J, leaving 12 bases between. The CDR3 protein is CASSLWWQGTYGYTF. CDR3 nucleotide sequence: TGTGCCAGCAGTTTATGGTGGCAGGGCACCTATGGCTACACCTTC.

The chain employs TRBV19 and TRBJ1-1; D is possibly TRBD1 (5 bases). The CDR3 is 16 amino acids. Trimming took 7 bases from V and 3 from J, leaving 21 bases between them. From germline, CDR1 is LNHDA and CDR2 SQIVND (reference sequence). The CDR3 region is CASTTSPAEGHTEAFF. The CDR3 DNA reads TGTGCCAGTACCACCTCTCCCGCGGAGGGGCACACTGAAGCTTTCTTT.

The chain recombines TRBV7-8 with TRBJ1-4; no firm D call. The germline V gene encodes CDR1 SGHVS and CDR2 FQNEAQ. V was pared by 5 bases and J by 7 bases, with 11 bases between. CDR3 length: 13 residues. The chain's CDR3 is CASSGSLGEKLFF. The CDR3 coding sequence is TGTGCCAGCAGCGGATCCTTGGGTGAAAAACTGTTTTTT.

The chain combines TRBV11-1 with TRBJ1-5; TRBD1 might be the D (6 bases). Between the trimmed V and J ends, which lost 5 bases and 7 bases, there was a span of 12 bases. CDR3 length equals 13 residues. The germline CDR1 and CDR2 sequences are SGHAT and FQDESV (reference sequence). CDR3 sequence (DNA): TGTGCCAGCAGCACCTCAGGGGTACAGCCCCAGCATTTT. Translating it yields CASSTSGVQPQHF.

This clonotype was picked up a small number of times. The chain has TRBV12-3 or TRBV12-4 and TRBJ2-1; D is tentatively TRBD1 or TRBD2 (5 bases each). The germline V and J ends were trimmed by 6 bases and 5 bases, with 8 bases remaining between them. The CDR3 has 12 amino acids. CDR3 in amino acids: CASRGDHNEQFF. The CDR3 nucleotides read TGTGCCAGCAGGGGGGACCACAATGAGCAGTTCTTC.

This sequence joins TRBV7-9 and TRBJ2-7; D unresolved. Germline V gene lookup returns CDR1 SEHNR and CDR2 FQNEAQ (reference sequence). The CDR3 has 13 residues. Trimming cost V 4 bases and J 2 bases, with 9 bases left between them. CDR3 DNA sequence: TGTGCCAGCAGCTCCATAGGAGCCTACGAGCAGTACTTC. Translation: CASSSIGAYEQYF.

The J gene is TRBJ2-3, the V gene TRBV4-1, with D possibly being TRBD2 (5 bases). CDR1 and CDR2 from the germline V gene are MGHRA and YSYEKL. Trimming pared 0 bases from V and 4 bases from J, leaving 8 bases between. This CDR3 is built from 14 residues. The DNA for the CDR3 is TGCGCCAGCAGCCAAGATCGGGGTGCAGATACGCAGTATTTT. Its translation is CASSQDRGADTQYF.